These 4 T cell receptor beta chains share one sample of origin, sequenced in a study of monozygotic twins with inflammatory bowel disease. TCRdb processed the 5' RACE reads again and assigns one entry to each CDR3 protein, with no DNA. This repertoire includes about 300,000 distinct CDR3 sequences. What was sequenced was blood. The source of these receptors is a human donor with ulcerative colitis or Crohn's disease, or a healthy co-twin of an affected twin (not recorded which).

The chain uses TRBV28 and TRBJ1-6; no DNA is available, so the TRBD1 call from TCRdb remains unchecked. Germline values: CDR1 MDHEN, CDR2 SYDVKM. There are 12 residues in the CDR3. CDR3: CASSGNNSPLHF.

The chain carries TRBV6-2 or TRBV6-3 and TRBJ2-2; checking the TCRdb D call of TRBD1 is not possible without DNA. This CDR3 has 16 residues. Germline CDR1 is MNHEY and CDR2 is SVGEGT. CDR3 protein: CASSLWRPMNTGELFF.

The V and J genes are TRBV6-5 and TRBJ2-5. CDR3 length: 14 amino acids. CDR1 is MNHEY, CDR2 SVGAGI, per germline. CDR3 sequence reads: CASSYSGTRGTQYF.

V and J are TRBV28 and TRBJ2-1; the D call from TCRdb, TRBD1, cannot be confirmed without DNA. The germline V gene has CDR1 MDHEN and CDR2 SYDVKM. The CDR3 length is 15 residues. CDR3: CASLEGTPSGNEQFF.